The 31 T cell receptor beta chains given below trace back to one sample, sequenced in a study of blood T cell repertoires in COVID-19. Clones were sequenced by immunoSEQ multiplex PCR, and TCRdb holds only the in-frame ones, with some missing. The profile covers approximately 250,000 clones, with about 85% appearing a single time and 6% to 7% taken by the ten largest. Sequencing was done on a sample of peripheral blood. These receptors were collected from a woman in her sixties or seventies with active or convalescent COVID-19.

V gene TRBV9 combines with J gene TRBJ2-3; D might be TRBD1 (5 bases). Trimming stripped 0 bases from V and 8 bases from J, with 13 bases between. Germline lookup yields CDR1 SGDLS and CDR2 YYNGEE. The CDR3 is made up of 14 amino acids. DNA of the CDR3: TGTGCCAGCAGCGTAGGGGGCGCGTCGGCTACGCAGTATTTT. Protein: CASSVGGASATQYF. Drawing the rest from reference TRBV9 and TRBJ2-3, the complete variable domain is DSGVTQTPKHLITATGQRVTLRCSPRSGDLSVYWYQQSLDQGLQFLIQYYNGEERAKGNILERFSAQQFPDLHSELNLSSLELGDSALYFCASSVGGASATQYFGPGTRLTVL.

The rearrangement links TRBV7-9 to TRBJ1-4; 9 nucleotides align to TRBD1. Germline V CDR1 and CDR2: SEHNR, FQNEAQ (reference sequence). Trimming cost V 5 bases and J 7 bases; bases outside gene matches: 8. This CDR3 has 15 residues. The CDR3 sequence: CASSTDRGLSEKLFF. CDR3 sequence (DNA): TGTGCCAGCAGCACGGACAGGGGATTAAGTGAAAAACTGTTTTTT.

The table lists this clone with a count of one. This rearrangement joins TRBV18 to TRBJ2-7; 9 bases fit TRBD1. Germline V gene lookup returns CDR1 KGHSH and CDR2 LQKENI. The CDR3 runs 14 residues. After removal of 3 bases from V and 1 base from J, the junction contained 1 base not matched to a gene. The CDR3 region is CASSPGTGSYEQYV. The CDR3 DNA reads TGTGCCAGCTCACCCGGGACAGGGTCCTACGAGCAGTACGTC.

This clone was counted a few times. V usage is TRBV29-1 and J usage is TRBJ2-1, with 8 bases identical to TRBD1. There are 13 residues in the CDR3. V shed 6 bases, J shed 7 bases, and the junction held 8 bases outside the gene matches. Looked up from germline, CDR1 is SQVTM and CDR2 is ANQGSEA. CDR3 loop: CSVSNRQGNEQFF. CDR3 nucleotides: TGCAGCGTCTCCAATCGACAGGGGAATGAGCAGTTCTTC.

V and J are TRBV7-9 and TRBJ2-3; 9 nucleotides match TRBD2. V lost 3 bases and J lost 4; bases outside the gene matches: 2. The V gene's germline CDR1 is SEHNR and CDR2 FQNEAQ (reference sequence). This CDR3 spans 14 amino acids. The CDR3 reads CASSFAGGADTQYF. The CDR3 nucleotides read TGTGCCAGCAGCTTCGCGGGGGGGGCAGATACGCAGTATTTT.

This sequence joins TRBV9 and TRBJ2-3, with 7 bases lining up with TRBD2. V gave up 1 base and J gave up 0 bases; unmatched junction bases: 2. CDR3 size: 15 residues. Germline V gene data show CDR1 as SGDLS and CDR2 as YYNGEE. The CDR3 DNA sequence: TGTGCCAGCAGCGTATTCGGGGGGAGCACAGATACGCAGTATTTT. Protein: CASSVFGGSTDTQYF. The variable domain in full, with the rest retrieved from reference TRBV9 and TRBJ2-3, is DSGVTQTPKHLITATGQRVTLRCSPRSGDLSVYWYQQSLDQGLQFLIQYYNGEERAKGNILERFSAQQFPDLHSELNLSSLELGDSALYFCASSVFGGSTDTQYFGPGTRLTVL.

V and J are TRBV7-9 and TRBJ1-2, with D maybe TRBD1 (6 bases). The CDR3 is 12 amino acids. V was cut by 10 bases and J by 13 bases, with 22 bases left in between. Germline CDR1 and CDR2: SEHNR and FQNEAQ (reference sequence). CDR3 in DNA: TGTGCCATACTCCGGAGGGGGGGCGTATCCACCTTC. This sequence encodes CAILRRGGVSTF.

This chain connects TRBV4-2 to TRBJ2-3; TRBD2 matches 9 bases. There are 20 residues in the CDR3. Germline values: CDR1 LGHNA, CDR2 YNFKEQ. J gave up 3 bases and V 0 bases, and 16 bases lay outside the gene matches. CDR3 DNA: TGTGCCAGCAGCCAAGATGGGGCAGACGGAGGGCTAGCGGGAACAGATACGCAGTATTTT. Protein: CASSQDGADGGLAGTDTQYF.

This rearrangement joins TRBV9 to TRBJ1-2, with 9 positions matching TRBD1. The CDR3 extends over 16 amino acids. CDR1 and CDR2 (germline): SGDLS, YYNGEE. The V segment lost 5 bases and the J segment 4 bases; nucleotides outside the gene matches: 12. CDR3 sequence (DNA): TGTGCCAGCAGTCGACAGGGGGAGGGAACAGGCTATGGCTACACCTTC. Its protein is CASSRQGEGTGYGYTF.

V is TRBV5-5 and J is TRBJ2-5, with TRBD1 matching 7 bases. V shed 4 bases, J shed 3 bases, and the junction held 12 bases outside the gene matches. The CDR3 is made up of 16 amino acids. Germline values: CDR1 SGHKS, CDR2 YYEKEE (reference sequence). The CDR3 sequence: CASSAGVGQGEETQYF. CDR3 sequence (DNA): TGTGCCAGCAGCGCTGGGGTAGGGCAGGGGGAAGAGACCCAGTACTTC.

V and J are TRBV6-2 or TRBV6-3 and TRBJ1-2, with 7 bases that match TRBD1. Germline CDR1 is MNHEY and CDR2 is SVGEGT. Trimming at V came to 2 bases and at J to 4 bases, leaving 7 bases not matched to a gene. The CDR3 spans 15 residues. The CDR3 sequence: CASSYLSRTGYGYTF. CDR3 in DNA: TGTGCCAGCAGTTACCTCTCTCGGACAGGCTATGGCTACACCTTC.

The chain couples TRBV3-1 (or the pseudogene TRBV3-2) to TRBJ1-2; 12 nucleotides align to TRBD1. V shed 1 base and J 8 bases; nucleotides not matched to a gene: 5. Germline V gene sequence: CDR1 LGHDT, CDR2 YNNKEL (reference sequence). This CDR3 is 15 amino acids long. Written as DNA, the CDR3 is TGTGCCAGCAGCCAAGCCGGGACAGGGGGCGCCGGCTACACCTTC. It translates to CASSQAGTGGAGYTF.

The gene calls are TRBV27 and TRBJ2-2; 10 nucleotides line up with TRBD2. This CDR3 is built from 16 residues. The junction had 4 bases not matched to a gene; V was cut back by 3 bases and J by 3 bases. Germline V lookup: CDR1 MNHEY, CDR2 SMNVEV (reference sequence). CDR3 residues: CASSLSGGADTGELFF. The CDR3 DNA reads TGTGCCAGCAGTTTGAGCGGGGGGGCCGACACCGGGGAGCTGTTTTTT.

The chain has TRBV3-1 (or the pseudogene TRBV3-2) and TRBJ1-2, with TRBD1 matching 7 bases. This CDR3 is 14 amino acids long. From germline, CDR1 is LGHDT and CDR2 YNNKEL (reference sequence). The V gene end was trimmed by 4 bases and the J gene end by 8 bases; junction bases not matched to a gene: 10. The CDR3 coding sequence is TGTGCCAGCAGCCCTGGGACAGAAGTAAGGGGCTACACCTTC. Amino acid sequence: CASSPGTEVRGYTF.

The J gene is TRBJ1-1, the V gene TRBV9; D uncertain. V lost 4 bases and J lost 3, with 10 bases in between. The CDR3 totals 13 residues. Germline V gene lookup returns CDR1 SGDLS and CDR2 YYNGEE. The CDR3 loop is CASSPRRDTEAFF. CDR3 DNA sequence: TGTGCCAGCAGCCCCCGGCGGGACACTGAAGCTTTCTTT.

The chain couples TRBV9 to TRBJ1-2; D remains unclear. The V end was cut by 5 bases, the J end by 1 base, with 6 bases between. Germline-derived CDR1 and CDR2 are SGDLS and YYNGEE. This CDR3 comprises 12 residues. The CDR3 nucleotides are TGTGCCAGCAGGGGCGATAACTATGGCTACACCTTC. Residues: CASRGDNYGYTF.

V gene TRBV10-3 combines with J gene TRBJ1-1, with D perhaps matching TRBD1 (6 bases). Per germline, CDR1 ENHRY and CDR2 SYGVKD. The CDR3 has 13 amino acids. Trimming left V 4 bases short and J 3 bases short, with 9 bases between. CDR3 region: CAISGNRDTEAFF. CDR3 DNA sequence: TGTGCCATCAGTGGGAACAGGGACACTGAAGCTTTCTTT.

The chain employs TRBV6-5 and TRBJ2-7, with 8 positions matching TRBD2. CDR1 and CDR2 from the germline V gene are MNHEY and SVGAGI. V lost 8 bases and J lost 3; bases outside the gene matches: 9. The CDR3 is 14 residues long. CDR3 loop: CASEDTSGFYEQYF. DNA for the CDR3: TGTGCCAGCGAAGATACTAGCGGTTTCTACGAGCAGTACTTC.

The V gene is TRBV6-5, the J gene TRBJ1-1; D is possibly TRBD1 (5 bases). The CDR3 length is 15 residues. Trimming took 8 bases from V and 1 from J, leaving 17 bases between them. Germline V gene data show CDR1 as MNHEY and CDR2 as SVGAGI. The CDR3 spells CASSGRGWANTEAFF. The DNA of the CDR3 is TGTGCCAGCTCAGGACGGGGGTGGGCGAACACTGAAGCTTTCTTT.

This CDR3 reads CASSLASRDPTYNEQFF. The DNA of the CDR3 is TGTGCCAGCAGCTTAGCTAGTCGAGACCCTACCTACAATGAGCAGTTCTTC. The chain is built from TRBV11-2 and TRBJ2-1; D unresolved. This CDR3 spans 17 amino acids. With 1 base removed from V and 2 bases from J, the gap between germline ends came to 15 bases. CDR1 SGHAT and CDR2 FQNNGV come from the germline V gene.

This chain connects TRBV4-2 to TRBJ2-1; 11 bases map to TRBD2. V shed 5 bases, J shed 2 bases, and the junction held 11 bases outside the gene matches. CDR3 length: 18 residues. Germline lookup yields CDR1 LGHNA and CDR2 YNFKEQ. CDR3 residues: CASSKSPTSGVTYNEQFF. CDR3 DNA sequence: TGTGCCAGCAGCAAAAGTCCGACTAGCGGGGTTACCTACAATGAGCAGTTCTTC.

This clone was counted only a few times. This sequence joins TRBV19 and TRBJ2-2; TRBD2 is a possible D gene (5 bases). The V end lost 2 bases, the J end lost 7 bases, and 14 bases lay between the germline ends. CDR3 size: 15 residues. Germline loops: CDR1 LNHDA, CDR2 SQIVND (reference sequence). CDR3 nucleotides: TGTGCCAGTAGTATATCGGAGAGGGTGGTCGGGGAGCTGTTTTTT. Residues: CASSISERVVGELFF. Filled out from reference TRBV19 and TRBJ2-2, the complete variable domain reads DGGITQSPKYLFRKEGQNVTLSCEQNLNHDAMYWYRQDPGQGLRLIYYSQIVNDFQKGDIAEGYSVSREKKESFPLTVTSAQKNPTAFYLCASSISERVVGELFFGEGSRLTVL.

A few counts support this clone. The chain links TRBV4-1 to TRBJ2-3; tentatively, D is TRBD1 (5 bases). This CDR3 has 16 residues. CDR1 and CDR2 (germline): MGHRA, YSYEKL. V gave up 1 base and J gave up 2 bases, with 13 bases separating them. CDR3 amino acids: CASSQGTTFDTDTQYF. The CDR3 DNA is TGCGCCAGCAGCCAAGGGACAACCTTCGACACAGATACGCAGTATTTT.

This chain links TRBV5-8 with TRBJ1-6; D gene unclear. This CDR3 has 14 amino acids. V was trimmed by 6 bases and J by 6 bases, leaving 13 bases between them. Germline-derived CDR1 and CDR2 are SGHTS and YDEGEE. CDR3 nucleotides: TGTGCCAGCAAGTCTCGGCGCGGTAATTCACCCCTCCACTTT. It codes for CASKSRRGNSPLHF.

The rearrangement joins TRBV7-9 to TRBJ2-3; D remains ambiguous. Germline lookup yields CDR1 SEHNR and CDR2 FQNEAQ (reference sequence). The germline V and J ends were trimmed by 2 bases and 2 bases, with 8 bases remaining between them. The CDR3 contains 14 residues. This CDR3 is CASSLSIVTDTQYF. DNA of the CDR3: TGTGCCAGCAGCTTATCTATAGTCACAGATACGCAGTATTTT.

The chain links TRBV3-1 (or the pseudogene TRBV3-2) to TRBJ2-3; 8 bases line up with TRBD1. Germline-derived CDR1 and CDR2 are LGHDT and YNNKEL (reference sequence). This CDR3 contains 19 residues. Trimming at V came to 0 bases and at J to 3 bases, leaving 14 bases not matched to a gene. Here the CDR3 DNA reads TGTGCCAGCAGCCAAGATCTGGACAGGGAAACCCCGGTAACAGATACGCAGTATTTT. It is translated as CASSQDLDRETPVTDTQYF.

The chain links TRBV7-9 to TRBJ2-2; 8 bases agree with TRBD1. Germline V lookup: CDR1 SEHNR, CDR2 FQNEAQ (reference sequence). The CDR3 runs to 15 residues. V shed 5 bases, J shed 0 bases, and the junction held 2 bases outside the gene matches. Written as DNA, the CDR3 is TGTGCCAGCAGCCTCAGGGGGCCGAACACCGGGGAGCTGTTTTTT. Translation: CASSLRGPNTGELFF.

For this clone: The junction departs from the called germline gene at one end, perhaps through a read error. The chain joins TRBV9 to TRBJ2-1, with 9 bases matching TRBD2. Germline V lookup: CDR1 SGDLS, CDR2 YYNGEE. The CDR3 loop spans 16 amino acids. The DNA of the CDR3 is TGCGCCAGCAGCCGCGGCGGGGGGGGGCCCTACAATGAGCAGTTCTTC. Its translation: CASSRGGGGPYNEQFF.

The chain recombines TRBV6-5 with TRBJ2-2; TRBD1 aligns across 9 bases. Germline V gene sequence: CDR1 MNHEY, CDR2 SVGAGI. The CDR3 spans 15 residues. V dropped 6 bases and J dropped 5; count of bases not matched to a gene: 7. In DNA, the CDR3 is TGTGCCAGCAGGCCGGGACAGGGCGAAACCGGGGAGCTGTTTTTT. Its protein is CASRPGQGETGELFF.

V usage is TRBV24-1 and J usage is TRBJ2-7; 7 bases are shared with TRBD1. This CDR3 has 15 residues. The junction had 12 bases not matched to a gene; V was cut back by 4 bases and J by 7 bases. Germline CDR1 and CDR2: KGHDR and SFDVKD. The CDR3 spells CATSEAGGRLGEQYF. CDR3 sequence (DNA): TGTGCCACCAGTGAAGCAGGGGGTAGGCTGGGAGAGCAGTACTTC.

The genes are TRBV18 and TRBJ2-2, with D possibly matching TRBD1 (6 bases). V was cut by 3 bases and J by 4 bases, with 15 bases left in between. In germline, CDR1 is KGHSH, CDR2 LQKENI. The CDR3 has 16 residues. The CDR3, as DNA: TGTGCCAGCTCACCTTACAGGGATCTGACCACCGGGGAGCTGTTTTTT. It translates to CASSPYRDLTTGELFF.